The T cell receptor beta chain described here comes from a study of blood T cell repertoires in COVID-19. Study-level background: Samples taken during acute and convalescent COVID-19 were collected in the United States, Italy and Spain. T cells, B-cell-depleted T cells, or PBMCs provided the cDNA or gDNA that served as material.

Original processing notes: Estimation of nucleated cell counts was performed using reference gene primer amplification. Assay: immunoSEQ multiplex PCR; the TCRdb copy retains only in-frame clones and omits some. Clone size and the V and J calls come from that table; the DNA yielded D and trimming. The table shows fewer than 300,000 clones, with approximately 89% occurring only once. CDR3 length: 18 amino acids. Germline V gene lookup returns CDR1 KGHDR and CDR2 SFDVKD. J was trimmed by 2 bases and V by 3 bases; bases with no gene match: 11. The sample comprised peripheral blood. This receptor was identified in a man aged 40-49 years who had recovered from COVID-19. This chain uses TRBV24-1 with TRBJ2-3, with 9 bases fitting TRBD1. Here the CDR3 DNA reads TGTGCCACCAGTGATCCTTCGCCGGGACAGGGTGCCACAGATACGCAGTATTTT. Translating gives CATSDPSPGQGATDTQYF.